Included here is one T cell receptor (beta chain) sequence, with context. Its target is unknown. With V trimmed by 7 bases and J by 2 bases, 7 bases remained unmatched. The germline V gene has CDR1 SGHDT and CDR2 YYEEEE. The CDR3 has 14 amino acids. Second doses at about 4 or about 12 weeks were pooled. These data originate in a study of T cell responses to AZD1222 COVID-19 vaccine. General study findings and limits: The donor cohort was predominantly white British with a female majority, and clonal diversity may have been underestimated. Among spike-specific TCRs, nearly half reportedly target unmutated variant regions. Just five to seven people given AZD1222 tested seropositive at baseline.

The table came from immunoSEQ multiplex PCR; TCRdb's copy has only in-frame clones and leaves some out. The profile covers about 42,000 clones, with about nine tenths appearing a single time and around a quarter taken by the ten largest. This specimen consisted of peripheral blood, obtained 28 days after the second AZD1222 dose. The sequence came from an adult who received the AZD1222 COVID-19 vaccine. The chain has TRBV5-6 and TRBJ2-7; 9 positions agree with TRBD1. The CDR3 coding sequence is TGTGCCAGCGAGACGAGACAGGGGGCCTACGAGCAGTACTTC. It translates to CASETRQGAYEQYF.